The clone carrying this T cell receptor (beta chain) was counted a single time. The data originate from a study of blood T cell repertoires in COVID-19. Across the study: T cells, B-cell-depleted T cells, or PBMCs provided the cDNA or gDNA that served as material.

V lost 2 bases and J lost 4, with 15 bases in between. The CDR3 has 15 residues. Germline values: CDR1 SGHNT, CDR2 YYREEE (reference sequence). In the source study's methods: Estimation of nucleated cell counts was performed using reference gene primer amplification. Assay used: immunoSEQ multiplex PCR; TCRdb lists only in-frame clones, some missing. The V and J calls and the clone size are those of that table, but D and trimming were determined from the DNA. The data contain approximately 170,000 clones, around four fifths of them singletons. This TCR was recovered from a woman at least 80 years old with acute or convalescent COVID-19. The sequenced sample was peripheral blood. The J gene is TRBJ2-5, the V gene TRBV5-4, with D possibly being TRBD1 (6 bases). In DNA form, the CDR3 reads TGTGCCAGCAGCTTTAGGGGGTTGAGTTCAGAGACCCAGTACTTC. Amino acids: CASSFRGLSSETQYF.